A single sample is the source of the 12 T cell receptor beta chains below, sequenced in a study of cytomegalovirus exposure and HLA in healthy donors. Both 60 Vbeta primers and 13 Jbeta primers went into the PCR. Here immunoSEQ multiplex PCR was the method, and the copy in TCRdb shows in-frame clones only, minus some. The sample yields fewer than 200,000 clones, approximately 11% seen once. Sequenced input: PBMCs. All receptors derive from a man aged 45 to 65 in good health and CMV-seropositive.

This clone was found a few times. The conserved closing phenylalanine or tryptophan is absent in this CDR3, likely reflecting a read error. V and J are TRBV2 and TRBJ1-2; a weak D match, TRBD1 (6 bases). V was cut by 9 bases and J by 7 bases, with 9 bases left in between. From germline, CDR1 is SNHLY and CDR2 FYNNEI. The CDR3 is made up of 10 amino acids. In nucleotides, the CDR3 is TGTGCCAGAACCAGGGGTGGCTACACCCTC. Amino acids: CARTRGGYTL.

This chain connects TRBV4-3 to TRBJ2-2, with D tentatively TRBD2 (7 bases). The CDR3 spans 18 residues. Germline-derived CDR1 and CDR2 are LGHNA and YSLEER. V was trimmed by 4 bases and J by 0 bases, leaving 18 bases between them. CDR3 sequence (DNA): TGCGCCAGCAGCCCCCGGACTGGAGGGGGGGCGAACACCGGGGAGCTGTTTTTT. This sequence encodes CASSPRTGGGANTGELFF.

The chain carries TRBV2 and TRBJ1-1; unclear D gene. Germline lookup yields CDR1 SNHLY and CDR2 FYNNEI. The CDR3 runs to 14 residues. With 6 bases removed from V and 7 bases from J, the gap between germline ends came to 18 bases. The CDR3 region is CASRGSFALGEAFF. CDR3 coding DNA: TGTGCCAGCAGGGGGAGTTTTGCCCTGGGTGAAGCTTTCTTT. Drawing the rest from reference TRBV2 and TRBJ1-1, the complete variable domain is EPEVTQTPSHQVTQMGQEVILRCVPISNHLYFYWYRQILGQKVEFLVSFYNNEISEKSEIFDDQFSVERPDGSNFTLKIRSTKLEDSAMYFCASRGSFALGEAFFGQGTRLTVV.

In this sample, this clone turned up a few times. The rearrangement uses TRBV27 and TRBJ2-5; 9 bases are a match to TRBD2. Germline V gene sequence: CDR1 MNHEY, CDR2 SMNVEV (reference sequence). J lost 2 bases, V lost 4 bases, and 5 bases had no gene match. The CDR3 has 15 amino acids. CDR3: CASSSLGLAQETQYF. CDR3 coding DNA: TGTGCCAGCAGTTCCCTGGGACTAGCTCAAGAGACCCAGTACTTC.

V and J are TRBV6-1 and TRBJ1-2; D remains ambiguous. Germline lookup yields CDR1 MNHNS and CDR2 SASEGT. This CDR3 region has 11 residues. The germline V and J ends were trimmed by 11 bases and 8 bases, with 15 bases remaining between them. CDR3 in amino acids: CAASSPFGYTF. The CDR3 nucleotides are TGTGCCGCGTCAAGCCCTTTCGGCTACACCTTC.

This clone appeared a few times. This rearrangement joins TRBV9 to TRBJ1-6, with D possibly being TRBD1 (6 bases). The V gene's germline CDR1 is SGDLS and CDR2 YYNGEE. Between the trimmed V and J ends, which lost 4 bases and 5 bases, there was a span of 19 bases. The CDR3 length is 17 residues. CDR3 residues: CASSPEGQIKHNSPLHF. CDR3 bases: TGTGCCAGCAGCCCTGAGGGACAAATAAAGCATAATTCACCCCTCCACTTT.

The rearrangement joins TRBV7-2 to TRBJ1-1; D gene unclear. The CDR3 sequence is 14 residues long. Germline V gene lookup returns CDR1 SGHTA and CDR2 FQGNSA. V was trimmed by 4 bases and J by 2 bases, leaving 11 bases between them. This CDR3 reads CASSSGIPNTEAFF. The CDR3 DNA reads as TGTGCCAGCAGCTCCGGGATTCCTAACACTGAAGCTTTCTTT. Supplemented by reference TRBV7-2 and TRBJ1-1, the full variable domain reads GAGVSQSPSNKVTEKGKDVELRCDPISGHTALYWYRQSLGQGLEFLIYFQGNSAPDKSGLPSDRFSAERTGGSVSTLTIQRTQQEDSAVYLCASSSGIPNTEAFFGQGTRLTVV.

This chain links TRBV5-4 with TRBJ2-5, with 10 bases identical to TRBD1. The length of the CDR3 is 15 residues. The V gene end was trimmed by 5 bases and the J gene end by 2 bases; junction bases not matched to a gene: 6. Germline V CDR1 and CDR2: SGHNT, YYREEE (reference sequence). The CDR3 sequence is CASRADRGQQETQYF. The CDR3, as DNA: TGTGCCAGCAGAGCTGACAGGGGGCAACAAGAGACCCAGTACTTC.

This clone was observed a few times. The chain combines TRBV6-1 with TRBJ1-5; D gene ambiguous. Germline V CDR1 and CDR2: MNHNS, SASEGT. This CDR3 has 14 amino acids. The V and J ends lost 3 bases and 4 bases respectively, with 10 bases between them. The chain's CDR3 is CASSDSLANQPQHF. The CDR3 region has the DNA TGTGCCAGCAGTGACTCCCTAGCAAATCAGCCCCAGCATTTT.

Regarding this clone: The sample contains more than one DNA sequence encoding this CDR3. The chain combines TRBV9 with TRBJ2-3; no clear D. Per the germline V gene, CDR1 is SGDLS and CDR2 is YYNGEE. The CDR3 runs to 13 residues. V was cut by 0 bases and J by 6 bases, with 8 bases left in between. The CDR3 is CASSVGSGDTQYF. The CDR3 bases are TGTGCCAGCAGCGTAGGATCAGGTGATACGCAGTATTTT.

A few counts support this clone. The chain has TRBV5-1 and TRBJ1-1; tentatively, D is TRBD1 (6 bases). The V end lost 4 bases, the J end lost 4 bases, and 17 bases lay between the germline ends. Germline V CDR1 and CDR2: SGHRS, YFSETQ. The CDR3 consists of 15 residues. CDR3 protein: CASSPVTGPSTEAFF. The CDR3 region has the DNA TGCGCCAGCAGCCCGGTAACAGGGCCGAGCACTGAAGCTTTCTTT. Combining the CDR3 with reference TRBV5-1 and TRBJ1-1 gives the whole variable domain KAGVTQTPRYLIKTRGQQVTLSCSPISGHRSVSWYQQTPGQGLQFLFEYFSETQRNKGNFPGRFSGRQFSNSRSEMNVSTLELGDSALYLCASSPVTGPSTEAFFGQGTRLTVV.

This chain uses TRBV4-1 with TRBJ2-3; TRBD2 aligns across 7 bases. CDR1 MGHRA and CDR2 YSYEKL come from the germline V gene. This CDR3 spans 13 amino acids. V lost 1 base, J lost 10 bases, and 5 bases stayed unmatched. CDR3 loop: CASSQGARGAQYF. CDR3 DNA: TGCGCCAGCAGCCAAGGAGCACGGGGGGCGCAGTATTTT.